A single sample is the source of the 20 T cell receptor beta chains below, sequenced in a study of beta chain features in type 1 diabetes. Reverse transcribing all isolated RNA meant expressed TCRB transcripts were sequenced. Method: immunoSEQ multiplex PCR; TCRdb's copy keeps in-frame clones and lacks some. The table includes a few hundred thousand clones, roughly 15% detected once. The sequenced sample consisted of central memory CD4+ T cells from blood. The receptor source for this set is a man aged 25 to 40 in good health.

With regard to this clone: Other DNA variants within this sample encode the same CDR3. V and J are TRBV18 and TRBJ2-5; D ambiguous. The V and J ends lost 0 bases and 1 base respectively, with 6 bases between them. CDR1 is KGHSH, CDR2 LQKENI, per germline. CDR3 length: 14 amino acids. CDR3 in DNA: TGTGCCAGCTCACCACCGACTGCCCAAGAGACCCAGTACTTC. Protein product: CASSPPTAQETQYF.

This clone was counted many times. The gene calls are TRBV5-4 and TRBJ2-3; 10 bases align to TRBD2. The CDR3 sequence is 16 residues long. In germline, CDR1 is SGHNT, CDR2 YYREEE (reference sequence). After removal of 0 bases from V and 6 bases from J, the junction contained 7 bases not matched to a gene. Here the CDR3 reads CASSLVASGSSDTQYF. For the CDR3, the DNA is TGTGCCAGCAGCTTGGTTGCTAGCGGGAGTAGTGATACGCAGTATTTT.

This clone came up once. The chain links TRBV5-6 to TRBJ2-5; D is unclear. From germline, CDR1 is SGHDT and CDR2 YYEEEE. The CDR3 sequence is 16 residues long. Trimming took off 6 bases at V and 5 bases at J, with 23 bases between the two ends. In DNA, the CDR3 is TGTGCCAGCACCTGGGGTACGGGCCTGAATGGGGAGACCCAGTACTTC. Translation gives CASTWGTGLNGETQYF.

This clone was picked up a small number of times. V and J are TRBV2 and TRBJ1-2, with 7 nucleotides matching TRBD1. The germline CDR1 and CDR2 sequences are SNHLY and FYNNEI. The length of the CDR3 is 14 residues. V was clipped by 4 bases and J by 4 bases; unmatched bases: 6. In DNA, the CDR3 is TGTGCCAGCAGTGCCCCGACAGGGATCTATGGCTACACCTTC. This encodes CASSAPTGIYGYTF.

V and J are TRBV25-1 and TRBJ1-4, with D possibly TRBD1 on 5 matching bases. Trimming took 3 bases from V and 8 from J, leaving 13 bases between them. The CDR3 length is 14 residues. The germline V gene encodes CDR1 MGHDK and CDR2 SYGVNS. CDR3 DNA sequence: TGTGCCAGCAGTGACCTAACAGGAGGCGAAAAACTGTTTTTT. Translation gives CASSDLTGGEKLFF.

This chain links TRBV5-4 with TRBJ1-2; 9 bases align to TRBD1. Germline V CDR1 and CDR2: SGHNT, YYREEE (reference sequence). The CDR3 totals 14 residues. After removal of 4 bases from V and 7 bases from J, the junction contained 8 bases not matched to a gene. The CDR3 here is CASSPGTGQAGYTF. The CDR3 DNA follows: TGTGCCAGCAGCCCAGGGACAGGGCAAGCTGGCTACACCTTC.

This clone occurred many times. The chain has TRBV7-2 and TRBJ1-4; D may be TRBD1 (5 bases). V lost 5 bases to trimming and J lost 2 bases, with 15 bases between them. The CDR3 length is 16 residues. Germline V gene sequence: CDR1 SGHTA, CDR2 FQGNSA. The CDR3 protein is CASSPGILATNEKLFF. DNA for the CDR3: TGTGCCAGCAGCCCAGGGATTTTAGCGACTAATGAAAAACTGTTTTTT.

V gene TRBV10-3 combines with J gene TRBJ1-3, with D possibly matching TRBD1 (5 bases). V gave up 7 bases and J gave up 0 bases, with 13 bases separating them. Germline CDR1 ENHRY, CDR2 SYGVKD. The length of the CDR3 is 15 residues. In DNA form, the CDR3 reads TGTGCCATCACCCGGGACCTCAACTCTGGAAACACCATATATTTT. Protein sequence: CAITRDLNSGNTIYF.

Turning to this clone: A junction boundary mismatches the germline segment, possibly from a read error. The chain recombines TRBV7-2 with TRBJ2-5; D possibly matches TRBD1 or TRBD2 (5 bases each). Germline CDR1 and CDR2: SGHTA and FQGNSA. The CDR3 has 11 amino acids. CDR3 protein: CASRTPGPSHF. For the CDR3, the DNA is TGTGCCAGCAGAACACCGGGGCCTAGCCACTTC.

This sequence joins TRBV5-1 and TRBJ2-7, with D tentatively TRBD2 (6 bases). Germline assignment: CDR1 SGHRS and CDR2 YFSETQ. The CDR3 length is 15 residues. Between the trimmed V and J ends, which lost 5 bases and 6 bases, there was a span of 21 bases. CDR3 amino acids: CASSPLGTAGSEQYF. The CDR3 nucleotides are TGCGCCAGCAGTCCACTTGGGACTGCCGGAAGCGAGCAGTACTTC.

DNA of the CDR3: TGTGCCAGCAGTTCGGGACAGAGGTCGGAGACCCAGTACTTC. Translating it yields CASSSGQRSETQYF. The V and J genes are TRBV5-5 and TRBJ2-5; TRBD1 agrees at 7 bases. The CDR3 sequence is 14 residues long. Germline CDR1 reads SGHKS; CDR2 reads YYEKEE (reference sequence). Trimming took 5 bases from V and 5 from J; bases not matched to a gene: 9.

On this clone: Other nucleotide sequences in the sample specify the same CDR3. This chain joins TRBV5-6 and TRBJ2-1, with TRBD1 identical over 7 bases. The CDR3 spans 14 residues. The V and J ends lost 5 bases and 3 bases, in that order; junction bases with no gene match: 5. The V gene's germline CDR1 is SGHDT and CDR2 YYEEEE. CDR3 sequence reads: CASSLGQFYNEQFF. The CDR3 DNA reads as TGTGCCAGCAGTCTGGGACAGTTCTACAATGAGCAGTTCTTC.

CDR3 residues: CASSPGSPDTQYF. CDR3 nucleotides: TGTGCCAGCAGCCCAGGGTCCCCAGATACGCAGTATTTT. The V call is TRBV5-8, the J call TRBJ2-3, with TRBD1 as a possible D gene (5 bases). The CDR3 is 13 amino acids. CDR1 and CDR2 from the germline V gene are SGHTS and YDEGEE. V was cut by 4 bases and J by 4 bases, with 10 bases left in between. Filled out from reference TRBV5-8 and TRBJ2-3, the complete variable domain reads EAGVTQSPTHLIKTRGQQATLRCSPISGHTSVYWYQQALGLGLQFLLWYDEGEERNRGNFPPRFSGRQFPNYSSELNVNALELEDSALYLCASSPGSPDTQYFGPGTRLTVL.

The genes are TRBV7-9 and TRBJ2-1; 11 nucleotides match TRBD2. The CDR3 loop spans 19 amino acids. Germline V gives CDR1 SEHNR, CDR2 FQNEAQ (reference sequence). Trimming removed 1 base from V and 6 bases from J; junction bases left unmatched: 14. CDR3 bases: TGTGCCAGCAGCTTAGGTTCTAGCGGGAGGCGACGGTACCGCAATGAGCAGTTCTTC. Encoded protein: CASSLGSSGRRRYRNEQFF.

In this sample, this clone turned up a few times. The gene calls are TRBV6-5 and TRBJ2-7; D remains unclear. Germline lookup yields CDR1 MNHEY and CDR2 SVGAGI. The CDR3 totals 11 residues. Trimming removed 2 bases from V and 4 bases from J, with 3 bases in between. The CDR3 nucleotides are TGTGCCAGCAGTTACAAGTACGAGCAGTACGTC. This translates into CASSYKYEQYV.

This chain joins TRBV5-6 and TRBJ2-2, with D perhaps matching TRBD1 (5 bases). V lost 3 bases, J lost 6 bases, and 18 bases lay in between. The CDR3 length is 16 residues. Germline V lookup: CDR1 SGHDT, CDR2 YYEEEE. The CDR3 DNA sequence: TGTGCCAGCAGCTCTAGACAGCTCAGTCTATCCGGGGAGCTGTTTTTT. As protein: CASSSRQLSLSGELFF.

This clone showed up just a few times. An end of the junction does not agree with germline; a read error may underlie this. Other DNA variants within this sample encode the same CDR3. The J gene is TRBJ2-1, the V gene TRBV7-8; 7 nucleotides match TRBD2. Germline-derived CDR1 and CDR2 are SGHVS and FQNEAQ. This CDR3 comprises 11 residues. CDR3 sequence reads: CASSLADEQFF. Written as DNA, the CDR3 is TGTGCCAGCAGCCTAGCGGATGAGCAGTTCTTC. The entire variable domain, with the rest obtained from reference TRBV7-8 and TRBJ2-1, is as follows: GAGVSQSPRYKVAKRGQDVALRCDPISGHVSLFWYQQALGQGPEFLTYFQNEAQLDKSGLPSDRFFAERPEGSVSTLKIQRTQQEDSAVYLCASSLADEQFFGPGTRLTVL.

The genes are TRBV7-2 and TRBJ2-7, with 8 bases fitting TRBD2. The CDR3 is 13 residues long. J was trimmed by 9 bases and V by 6 bases; bases with no gene match: 10. Germline V gene lookup returns CDR1 SGHTA and CDR2 FQGNSA. CDR3 nucleotides: TGTGCCAGCAGGCGGGACCCGGCGGGGGGGCAGTACTTC. This encodes CASRRDPAGGQYF.

The rearrangement uses TRBV6-6 and TRBJ2-5; D is tentatively TRBD1 or TRBD2 (5 bases each). V was trimmed by 7 bases and J by 10 bases, leaving 19 bases between them. The CDR3 contains 13 residues. Per germline, CDR1 MNHNY and CDR2 SVGAGI (reference sequence). The CDR3 sequence: CASTQPGTRVQYF. The CDR3 region has the DNA TGTGCCAGCACCCAGCCGGGGACCCGAGTCCAGTACTTC.

This clone occurred a few times. The chain recombines TRBV10-3 with TRBJ2-1, with 10 bases aligning to TRBD2. CDR3 length: 15 amino acids. Germline V gives CDR1 ENHRY, CDR2 SYGVKD. The V gene end was trimmed by 2 bases and the J gene end by 8 bases; junction bases not matched to a gene: 6. Here the CDR3 reads CAISELAGAVDEQFF. CDR3 sequence (DNA): TGTGCCATCAGTGAGCTAGCGGGAGCAGTTGATGAGCAGTTCTTC.